Given below is one T cell receptor beta chain in context. Sequenced by immunoSEQ multiplex PCR; TCRdb stores in-frame clones only, minus some. The sample includes 170,000 or so clones, 90% of them seen just once. This entry belongs to a study of T cell responses to AZD1222 COVID-19 vaccine. V gave up 5 bases and J gave up 3 bases; unmatched junction bases: 0. The germline gives CDR1 MNHEY, CDR2 SMNVEV (reference sequence). The CDR3 runs to 13 residues. This chain links TRBV27 with TRBJ1-2; TRBD1 matches at 10 bases. The TCR originated in an adult in good health. The sample consisted of peripheral blood, taken on day 0 of AZD1222 vaccination. CDR3 DNA sequence: TGTGCCAGCAGTGGACAGGGGGACTATGGCTACACCTTC. It is translated as CASSGQGDYGYTF.